The 8 T cell receptor beta chains presented below share a single source sample, sequenced in a study of OX40 agonist ivuxolimab in advanced cancers. The protocol was immunoSEQ multiplex PCR, while the TCRdb copy is restricted to in-frame clones and leaves out a portion. Of 60,000 or so clones in the sample, less than 85% were seen once. The starting material was CD4+ or CD8+ T cells sorted from blood, obtained in a trial of the OX40 agonist ivuxolimab. All receptors come from an adult with an advanced solid tumor such as melanoma, head and neck, liver or kidney cancer.

The gene calls are TRBV6-1 and TRBJ1-5; 9 bases are shared with TRBD1. The CDR3 covers 15 residues. V shed 2 bases and J 7 bases; nucleotides not matched to a gene: 6. The germline V gene has CDR1 MNHNS and CDR2 SASEGT. The CDR3 spells CASSEYVTGGQPQHF. The CDR3 nucleotides read TGTGCCAGCAGTGAATACGTAACAGGGGGCCAGCCCCAGCATTTT.

In the case of this clone: Relative to the germline gene, one junction end is altered; a read error may explain this. The V and J genes are TRBV6-6 and TRBJ2-7; TRBD1 is a possible D gene (6 bases). CDR1 MNHNY and CDR2 SVGAGI come from the germline V gene (reference sequence). This CDR3 contains 12 residues. The CDR3 region is CAGSYREGEQYF. In nucleotides, the CDR3 is TGTGCCGGCAGCTACAGGGAAGGGGAGCAGTACTTC.

The rearrangement uses TRBV18 and TRBJ2-1; 10 nucleotides line up with TRBD1. The CDR3 covers 14 residues. Trimming at V came to 2 bases and at J to 9 bases, leaving 4 bases not matched to a gene. In germline, CDR1 is KGHSH, CDR2 LQKENI. The CDR3 loop reads CASSPTGQGIEQFF. CDR3 bases: TGTGCCAGCTCACCAACGGGACAGGGGATTGAGCAGTTCTTC.

This chain joins TRBV19 and TRBJ2-7; 8 bases are a match to TRBD1. This CDR3 is 13 amino acids long. V was clipped by 7 bases and J by 7 bases; unmatched bases: 9. CDR1 and CDR2 (germline): LNHDA, SQIVND (reference sequence). Written as DNA, the CDR3 is TGTGCCAGTAACGTTGGACAGGGTGAGGAGCAGTACTTC. As protein: CASNVGQGEEQYF. Full variable domain (outside the CDR3, taken from reference TRBV19 and TRBJ2-7): DGGITQSPKYLFRKEGQNVTLSCEQNLNHDAMYWYRQDPGQGLRLIYYSQIVNDFQKGDIAEGYSVSREKKESFPLTVTSAQKNPTAFYLCASNVGQGEEQYFGPGTRLTVT.

The rearrangement joins TRBV7-2 to TRBJ2-1; D is possibly TRBD1 or TRBD2 (5 bases each). Germline CDR1 SGHTA, CDR2 FQGNSA. Trimming cost V 9 bases and J 4 bases, with 19 bases left between them. This CDR3 spans 15 amino acids. CDR3 sequence (DNA): TGTGCCAGTCGATCGGGTCCAGAGGGGTACAATGAGCAGTTCTTC. Amino acids: CASRSGPEGYNEQFF.

V usage is TRBV2 and J usage is TRBJ2-4; D not resolved. Germline V gene sequence: CDR1 SNHLY, CDR2 FYNNEI. The germline V and J ends were trimmed by 2 bases and 6 bases, with 11 bases remaining between them. The CDR3 length is 14 residues. The CDR3 DNA reads TGTGCCAGCAGTGAACGTGTTCGAGGAAACATTCAGTACTTC. It yields the protein CASSERVRGNIQYF.

This rearrangement joins TRBV2 to TRBJ1-5; weak D call: TRBD1 (6 bases). The CDR3 sequence is 15 residues long. Germline values: CDR1 SNHLY, CDR2 FYNNEI. V was trimmed by 0 bases and J by 4 bases, leaving 10 bases between them. CDR3 nucleotide sequence: TGTGCCAGCAGTGAAGCTAGGGGGGTAAATCAGCCCCAGCATTTT. Translation gives CASSEARGVNQPQHF.

V and J are TRBV2 and TRBJ1-2; 12 positions agree with TRBD1. CDR3 length: 13 amino acids. Trimming cost V 8 bases and J 12 bases; bases outside gene matches: 10. Germline assignment: CDR1 SNHLY and CDR2 FYNNEI. The CDR3 here is CASGTGGHSFHTF. The CDR3 nucleotides read TGTGCCAGCGGGACAGGGGGCCACTCCTTCCACACCTTC. Filled out from reference TRBV2 and TRBJ1-2, the complete variable domain reads EPEVTQTPSHQVTQMGQEVILRCVPISNHLYFYWYRQILGQKVEFLVSFYNNEISEKSEIFDDQFSVERPDGSNFTLKIRSTKLEDSAMYFCASGTGGHSFHTFGSGTRLTVV.